A single sample is the source of the 6 T cell receptor beta chains below, sequenced in a study of blood T cell repertoires in COVID-19. The assay was immunoSEQ multiplex PCR, and TCRdb's table has in-frame clones only and misses some. The data show 110,000 to 150,000 clones, under 85% seen once. The sequencing sample was made of PBMCs or T cells enriched from blood (not recorded which). The receptors here all came from a woman aged 18-35 years who had been exposed to COVID-19.

This clone occurred a few times. V gene TRBV14 combines with J gene TRBJ1-2; D is undetermined. The CDR3 sequence is 13 residues long. The germline gives CDR1 SGHDN, CDR2 FVKESK. V dropped 0 bases and J dropped 4 bases, with 6 bases sitting between them. The CDR3 nucleotides read TGTGCCAGCAGCCAAGATTACAGCTATGGCTACACCTTC. Its protein product is CASSQDYSYGYTF.

The gene calls are TRBV2 and TRBJ2-6; D gene ambiguous. V shed 2 bases and J shed 0 bases, with 8 bases lying between them. Germline CDR1 is SNHLY and CDR2 is FYNNEI. The CDR3 has 16 residues. For the CDR3, the DNA is TGTGCCAGCAGTGAAACGGAGAGCTCTGGGGCCAACGTCCTGACTTTC. Its translation: CASSETESSGANVLTF.

The chain links TRBV27 to TRBJ1-1; D unresolved. The CDR3 has 15 residues. V was shortened by 3 bases and J by 1 base, with 12 bases between the two germline ends. The germline V gene has CDR1 MNHEY and CDR2 SMNVEV (reference sequence). The CDR3, as DNA: TGTGCCAGCAGTTTCGACCGGGAGGGGAACACTGAAGCTTTCTTT. Its protein is CASSFDREGNTEAFF.

The chain couples TRBV13 to TRBJ2-2; possibly TRBD1 for D (5 bases). Germline CDR1 and CDR2: PRHDT and FYEKMQ (reference sequence). Trimming removed 4 bases at V and 2 bases at J, with 20 bases between. The CDR3 covers 18 residues. CDR3 amino acids: CASSSDRGQWGNTGELFF. DNA of the CDR3: TGTGCCAGCAGCTCGGACCGTGGACAATGGGGAAACACCGGGGAGCTGTTTTTT.

This chain's CDR3 is CASSQGGQANNEQFF. CDR3 nucleotides: TGCGCCAGCAGCCAAGGGGGACAGGCTAACAATGAGCAGTTCTTC. The J gene is TRBJ2-1, the V gene TRBV4-1, with 8 bases that match TRBD1. CDR1 and CDR2 from the germline V gene are MGHRA and YSYEKL. This CDR3 is built from 15 residues. V was pared by 1 base and J by 5 bases, with 4 bases of the junction left unmatched.

This clone was observed a handful of times. This sequence joins TRBV28 and TRBJ1-2, with 9 bases lining up with TRBD1. Unmatched junction bases numbered 6, after V lost 5 bases and J lost 2 bases. Germline V gene sequence: CDR1 MDHEN, CDR2 SYDVKM. CDR3 size: 15 residues. CDR3 nucleotide sequence: TGTGCCAGCAGTCCCGGGACAGGGAACAACTATGGCTACACCTTC. It translates to CASSPGTGNNYGYTF.